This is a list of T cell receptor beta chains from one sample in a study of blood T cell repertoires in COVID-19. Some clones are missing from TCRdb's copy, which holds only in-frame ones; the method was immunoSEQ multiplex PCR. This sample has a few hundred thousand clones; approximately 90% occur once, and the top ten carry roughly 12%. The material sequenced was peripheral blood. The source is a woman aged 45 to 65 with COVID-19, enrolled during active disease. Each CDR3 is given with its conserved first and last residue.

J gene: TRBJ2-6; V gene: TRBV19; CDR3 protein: CASSPGGGANVLTF
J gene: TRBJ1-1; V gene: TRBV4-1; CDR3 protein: CASSQERRRNTEAFF
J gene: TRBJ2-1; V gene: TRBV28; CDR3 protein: CASSPSRQGTDNEQFF
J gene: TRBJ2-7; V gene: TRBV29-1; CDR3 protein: CSVEEVQGNRYEQYF
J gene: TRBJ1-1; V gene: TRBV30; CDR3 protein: CAWSATGSEAFF
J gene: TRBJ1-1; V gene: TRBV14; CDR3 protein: CASSLERDTEAFF
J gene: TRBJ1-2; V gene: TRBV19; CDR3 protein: CASSIADLDGYTF
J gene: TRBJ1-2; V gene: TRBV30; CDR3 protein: CAWGLFHGYTF
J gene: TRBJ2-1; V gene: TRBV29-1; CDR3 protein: CSVWEWNEQFF
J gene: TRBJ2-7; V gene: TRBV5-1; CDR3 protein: CASSRDFLNEQYF
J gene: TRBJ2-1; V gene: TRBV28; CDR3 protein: CASSFWRGGREQFF
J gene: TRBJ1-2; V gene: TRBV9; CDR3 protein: CASSGGSGMGGYTF
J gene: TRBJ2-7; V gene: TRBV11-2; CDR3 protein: CASSQSWPVTYEQYF
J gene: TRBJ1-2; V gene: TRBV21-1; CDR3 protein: CASSHHIPQPPVGYGYTF
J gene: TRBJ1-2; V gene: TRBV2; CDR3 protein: CASGSRVYGYTF
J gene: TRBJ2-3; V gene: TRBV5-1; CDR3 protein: CASSLVFGEIDTQYF
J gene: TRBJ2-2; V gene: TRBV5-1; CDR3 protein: CASSLVSGTGGTGELFF
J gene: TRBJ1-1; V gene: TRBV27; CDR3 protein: CASAGTGSAFF
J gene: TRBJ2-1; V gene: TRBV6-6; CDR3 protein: CASSKAGGLDNEQFF
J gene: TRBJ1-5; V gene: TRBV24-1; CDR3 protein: CATSSRDFQPQHF
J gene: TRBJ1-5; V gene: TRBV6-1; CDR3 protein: CASSEAFGTASNQPQHF
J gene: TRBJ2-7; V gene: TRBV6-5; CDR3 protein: CASSYWSGQGGEQYF
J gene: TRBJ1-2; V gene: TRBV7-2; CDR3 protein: CASSLKPQQGSYGYTF
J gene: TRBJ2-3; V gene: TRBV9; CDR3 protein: CASAKEADTQYF
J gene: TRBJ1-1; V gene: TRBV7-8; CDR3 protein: CASSLAPEGNTEAFF
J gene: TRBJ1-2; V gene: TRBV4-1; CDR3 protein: CASSQPWGDRVYYGYTF
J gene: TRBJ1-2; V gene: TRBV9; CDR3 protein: CASSLPNRAPYYGYTF
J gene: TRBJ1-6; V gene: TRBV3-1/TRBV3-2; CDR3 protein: CASSQARLMASPLHF
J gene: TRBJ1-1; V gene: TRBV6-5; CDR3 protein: CASSRGGNAPEAFF
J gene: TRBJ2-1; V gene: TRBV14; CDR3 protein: CASGRRTEYNEQFF
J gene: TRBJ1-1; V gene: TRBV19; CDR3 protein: CASSIRGMNTEAFF
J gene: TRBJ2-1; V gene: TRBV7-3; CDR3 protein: CASSPGTEQFF
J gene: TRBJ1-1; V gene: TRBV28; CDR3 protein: CASSTGSGGTEAFF
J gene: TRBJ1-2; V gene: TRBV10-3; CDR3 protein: CAISESGTVHNYGYTF
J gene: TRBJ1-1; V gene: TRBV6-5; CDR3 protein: CASYRDTEAFF
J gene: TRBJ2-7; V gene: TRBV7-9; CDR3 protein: CASSLGGGYEQYF
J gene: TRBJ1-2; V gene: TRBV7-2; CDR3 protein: CASSEARAYGYTF
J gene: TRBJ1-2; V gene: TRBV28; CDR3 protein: CASSFGTGTGYTF
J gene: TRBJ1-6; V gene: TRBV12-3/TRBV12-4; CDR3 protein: CASRSRVSPLHF
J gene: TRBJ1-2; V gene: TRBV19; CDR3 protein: CASSPGQGYGYTF
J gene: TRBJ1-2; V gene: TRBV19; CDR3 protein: CASSIPTGAVNGYTF
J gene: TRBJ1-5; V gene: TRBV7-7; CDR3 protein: CASSFHRLERVGNQPQHF
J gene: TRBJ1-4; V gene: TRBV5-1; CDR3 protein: CASSGGALNEKLFF
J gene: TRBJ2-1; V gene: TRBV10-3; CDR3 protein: CAISDLAGGRNEQFF
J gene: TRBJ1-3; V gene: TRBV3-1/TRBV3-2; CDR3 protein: CASSPTGTGNTIYF
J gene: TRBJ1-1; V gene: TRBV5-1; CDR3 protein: CASSLDRGARKAFF
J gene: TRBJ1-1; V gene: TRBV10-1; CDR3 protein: CASSESSRGKGEAFF
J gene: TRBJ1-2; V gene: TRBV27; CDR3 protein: CASSLFPENYGYTF
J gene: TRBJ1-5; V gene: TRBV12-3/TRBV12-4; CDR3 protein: CASTRGGSQPQHF
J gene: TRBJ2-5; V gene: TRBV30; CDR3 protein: CAWSLGSQETQYF